This TCR beta chain was observed in a study of blood T cell repertoires in COVID-19. The CDR3 totals 14 residues. Per germline, CDR1 LNHDA and CDR2 SQIVND (reference sequence). Deletions cut 4 bases from V and 6 bases from J, with 13 bases between. Repertoires were generated with immunoSEQ multiplex PCR, while TCRdb's copy carries only in-frame clones and drops some. The table has 400,000 to 550,000 clones, nearly 90% seen once. This clonotype originated in a woman younger than 30 with acute COVID-19. Sequenced material: PBMCs or T cells enriched from blood (not recorded which). The rearrangement joins TRBV19 to TRBJ2-1, with D maybe TRBD2 (5 bases). DNA for the CDR3: TGTGCCAGTAGTAAGAGGGTAGAAAGCAATGAGCAGTTCTTC. Translation: CASSKRVESNEQFF.